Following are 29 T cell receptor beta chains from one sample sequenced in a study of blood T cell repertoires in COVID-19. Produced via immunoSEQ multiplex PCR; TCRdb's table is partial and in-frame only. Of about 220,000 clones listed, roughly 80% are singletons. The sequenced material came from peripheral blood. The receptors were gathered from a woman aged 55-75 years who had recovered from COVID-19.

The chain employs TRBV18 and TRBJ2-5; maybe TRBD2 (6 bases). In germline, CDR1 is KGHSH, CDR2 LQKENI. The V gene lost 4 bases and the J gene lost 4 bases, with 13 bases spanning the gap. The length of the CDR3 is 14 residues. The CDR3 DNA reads TGTGCCAGCTCACTTACCCCCGGGGGAGAGACCCAGTACTTC. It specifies CASSLTPGGETQYF.

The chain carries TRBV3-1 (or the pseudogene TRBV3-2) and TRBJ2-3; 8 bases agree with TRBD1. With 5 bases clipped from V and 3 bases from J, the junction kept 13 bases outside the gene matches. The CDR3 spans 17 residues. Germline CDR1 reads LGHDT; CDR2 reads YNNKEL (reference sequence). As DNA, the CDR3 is TGTGCCAGCAGCATAGCAGCCGGACAGGGTGAGACAGATACGCAGTATTTT. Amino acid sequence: CASSIAAGQGETDTQYF.

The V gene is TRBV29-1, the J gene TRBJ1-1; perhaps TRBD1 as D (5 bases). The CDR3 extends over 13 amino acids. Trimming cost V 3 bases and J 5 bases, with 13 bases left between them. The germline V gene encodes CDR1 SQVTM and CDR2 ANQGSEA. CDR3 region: CSVEGQGLTEAFF. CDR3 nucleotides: TGCAGCGTTGAGGGTCAGGGTTTAACTGAAGCTTTCTTT.

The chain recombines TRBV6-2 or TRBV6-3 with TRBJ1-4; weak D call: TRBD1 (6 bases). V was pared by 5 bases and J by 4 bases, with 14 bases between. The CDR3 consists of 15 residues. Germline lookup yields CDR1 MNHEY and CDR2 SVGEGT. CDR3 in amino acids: CASSQIQGDNEKLFF. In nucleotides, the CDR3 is TGTGCCAGCAGTCAGATACAGGGAGATAATGAAAAACTGTTTTTT.

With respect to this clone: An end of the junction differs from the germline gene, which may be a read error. The CDR3 reads CASSPVQGAGAVF. The CDR3 DNA sequence: TGTGCCAGCAGCCCTGTACAGGGGGCCGGTGCGGTCTTC. The chain combines TRBV7-8 with TRBJ2-1; 9 bases align to TRBD1. CDR3 length equals 13 residues. Germline values: CDR1 SGHVS, CDR2 FQNEAQ.

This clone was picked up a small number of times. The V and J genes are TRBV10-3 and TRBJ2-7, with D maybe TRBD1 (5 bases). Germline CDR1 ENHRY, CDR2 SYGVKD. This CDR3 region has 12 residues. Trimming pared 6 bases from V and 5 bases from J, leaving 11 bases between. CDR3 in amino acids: CAIRQGGNEQYF. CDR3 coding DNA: TGTGCCATCAGGCAGGGCGGCAACGAGCAGTACTTC.

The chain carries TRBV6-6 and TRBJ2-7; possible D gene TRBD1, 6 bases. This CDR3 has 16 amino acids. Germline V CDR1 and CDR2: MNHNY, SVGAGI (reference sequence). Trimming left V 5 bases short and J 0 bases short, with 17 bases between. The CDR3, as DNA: TGTGCCAGCAGTGCCCCGGGACACCTGAACTCCTACGAGCAGTACTTC. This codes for CASSAPGHLNSYEQYF.

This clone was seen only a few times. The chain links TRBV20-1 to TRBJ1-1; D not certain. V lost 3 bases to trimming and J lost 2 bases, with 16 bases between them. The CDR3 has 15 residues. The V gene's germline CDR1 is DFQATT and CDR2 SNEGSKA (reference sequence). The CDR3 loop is CSASTEQEVNTEAFF. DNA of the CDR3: TGCAGTGCTAGTACCGAGCAGGAAGTAAACACTGAAGCTTTCTTT.

CDR3 in amino acids: CASSLGSGGAGWNEQFF. The CDR3 DNA reads TGCGCCAGCAGCTTGGGCAGCGGGGGGGCCGGCTGGAATGAGCAGTTCTTC. This chain joins TRBV5-1 and TRBJ2-1, with TRBD2 matching 10 bases. Germline lookup yields CDR1 SGHRS and CDR2 YFSETQ. This CDR3 has 17 amino acids. Trimming took 0 bases from V and 7 from J; bases not matched to a gene: 10.

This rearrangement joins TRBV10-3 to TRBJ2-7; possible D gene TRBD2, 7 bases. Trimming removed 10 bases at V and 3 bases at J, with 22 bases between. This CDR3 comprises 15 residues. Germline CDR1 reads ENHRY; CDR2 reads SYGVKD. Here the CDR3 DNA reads TGTGCCACCCTGGCGGGGGCCGCCGACTACTACGAGCAGTACTTC. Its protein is CATLAGAADYYEQYF.

CDR3 sequence reads: CSVKSGGHRLDTQYF. DNA of the CDR3: TGCAGCGTTAAATCGGGGGGCCACAGACTAGATACGCAGTATTTT. The V call is TRBV29-1, the J call TRBJ2-3; perhaps TRBD2 as D (7 bases). Trimming took 5 bases from V and 5 from J, leaving 20 bases between them. CDR1 is SQVTM and CDR2 is ANQGSEA in the germline V gene. The CDR3 spans 15 residues.

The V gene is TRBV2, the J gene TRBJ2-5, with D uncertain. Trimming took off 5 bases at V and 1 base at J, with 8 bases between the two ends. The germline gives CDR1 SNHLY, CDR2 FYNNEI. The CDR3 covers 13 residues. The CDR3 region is CASSFDSQETQYF. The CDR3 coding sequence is TGTGCCAGCAGTTTCGACTCCCAAGAGACCCAGTACTTC.

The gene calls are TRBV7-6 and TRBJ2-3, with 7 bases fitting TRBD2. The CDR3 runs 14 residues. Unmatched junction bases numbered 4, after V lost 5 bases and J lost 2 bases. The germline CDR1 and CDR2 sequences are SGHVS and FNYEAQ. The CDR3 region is CASSRSGNTDTQYF. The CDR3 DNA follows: TGTGCCAGCAGCAGAAGCGGGAACACAGATACGCAGTATTTT.

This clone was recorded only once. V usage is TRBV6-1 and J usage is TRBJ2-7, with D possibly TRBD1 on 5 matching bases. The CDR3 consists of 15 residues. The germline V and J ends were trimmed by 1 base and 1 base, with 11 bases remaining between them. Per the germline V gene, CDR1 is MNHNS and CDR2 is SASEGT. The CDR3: CASSEEGAYSYEQYF. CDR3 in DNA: TGTGCCAGCAGTGAAGAAGGGGCATATTCCTACGAGCAGTACTTC.

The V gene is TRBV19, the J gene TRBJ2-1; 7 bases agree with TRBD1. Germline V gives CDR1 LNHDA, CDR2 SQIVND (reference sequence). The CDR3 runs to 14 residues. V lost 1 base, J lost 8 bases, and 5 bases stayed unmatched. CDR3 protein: CASSIVRQGDEQFF. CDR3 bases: TGTGCCAGTAGTATAGTAAGACAGGGCGATGAGCAGTTCTTC.

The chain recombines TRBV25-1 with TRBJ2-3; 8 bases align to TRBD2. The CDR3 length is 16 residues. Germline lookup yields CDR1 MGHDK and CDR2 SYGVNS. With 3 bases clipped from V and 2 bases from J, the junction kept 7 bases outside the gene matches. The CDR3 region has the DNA TGTGCCAGCAGTGACTCGGGCGGGGGGATCACAGATACGCAGTATTTT. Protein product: CASSDSGGGITDTQYF.

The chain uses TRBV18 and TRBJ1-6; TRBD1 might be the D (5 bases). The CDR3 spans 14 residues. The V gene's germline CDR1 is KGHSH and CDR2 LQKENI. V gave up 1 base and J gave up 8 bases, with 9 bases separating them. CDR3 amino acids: CASSPLGEDSPLHF. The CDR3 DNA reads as TGTGCCAGCTCACCACTGGGGGAGGATTCACCCCTCCACTTT.

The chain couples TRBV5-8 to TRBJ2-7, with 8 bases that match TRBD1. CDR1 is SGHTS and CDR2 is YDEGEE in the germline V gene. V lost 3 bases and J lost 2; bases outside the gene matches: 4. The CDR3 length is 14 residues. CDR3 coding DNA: TGTGCCAGCAGCTACCGACAGGGGCCCTACGAGCAGTACTTC. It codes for CASSYRQGPYEQYF. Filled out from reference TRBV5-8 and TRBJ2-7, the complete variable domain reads EAGVTQSPTHLIKTRGQQATLRCSPISGHTSVYWYQQALGLGLQFLLWYDEGEERNRGNFPPRFSGRQFPNYSSELNVNALELEDSALYLCASSYRQGPYEQYFGPGTRLTVT.

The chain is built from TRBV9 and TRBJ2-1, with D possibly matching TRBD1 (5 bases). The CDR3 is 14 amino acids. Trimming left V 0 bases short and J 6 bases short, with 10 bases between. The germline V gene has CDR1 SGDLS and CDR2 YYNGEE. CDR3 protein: CASSVVDSFNEQFF. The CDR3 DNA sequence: TGTGCCAGCAGCGTAGTTGACAGTTTCAATGAGCAGTTCTTC.

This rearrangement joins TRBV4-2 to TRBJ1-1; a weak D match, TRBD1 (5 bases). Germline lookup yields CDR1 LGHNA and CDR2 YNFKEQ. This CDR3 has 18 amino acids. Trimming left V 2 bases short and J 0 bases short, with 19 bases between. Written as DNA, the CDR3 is TGTGCCAGCAGCCAAACTTCTCTCGGGGGATTCATGAACACTGAAGCTTTCTTT. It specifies CASSQTSLGGFMNTEAFF.

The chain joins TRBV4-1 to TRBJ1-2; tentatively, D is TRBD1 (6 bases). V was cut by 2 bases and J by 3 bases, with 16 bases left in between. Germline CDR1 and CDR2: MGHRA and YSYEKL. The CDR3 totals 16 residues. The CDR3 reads CASSQIAQGRDYGYTF. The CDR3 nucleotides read TGCGCCAGCAGCCAAATAGCCCAGGGGAGGGACTATGGCTACACCTTC.

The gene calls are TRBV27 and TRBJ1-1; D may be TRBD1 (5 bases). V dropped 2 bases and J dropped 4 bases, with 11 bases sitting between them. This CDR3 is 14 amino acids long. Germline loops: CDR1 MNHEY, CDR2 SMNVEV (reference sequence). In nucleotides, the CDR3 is TGTGCCAGCAGTTTAGCAGGGAGGGGCACTGAAGCTTTCTTT. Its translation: CASSLAGRGTEAFF.

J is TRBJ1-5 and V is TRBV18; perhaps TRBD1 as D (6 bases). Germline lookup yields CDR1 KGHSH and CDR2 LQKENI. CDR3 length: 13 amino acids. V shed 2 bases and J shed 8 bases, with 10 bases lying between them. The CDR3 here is CASSPGGGEPQHF. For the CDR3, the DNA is TGTGCCAGCTCACCAGGGGGCGGTGAGCCCCAGCATTTT. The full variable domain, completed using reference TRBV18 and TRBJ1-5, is NAGVMQNPRHLVRRRGQEARLRCSPMKGHSHVYWYRQLPEEGLKFMVYLQKENIIDESGMPKERFSAEFPKEGPSILRIQQVVRGDSAAYFCASSPGGGEPQHFGDGTRLSIL.

CDR3 DNA: TGTGCCAGCAGTCTTTCCCGAGTAGCTAACTATGGCTACACCTTC. It codes for CASSLSRVANYGYTF. The chain carries TRBV6-2 or TRBV6-3 and TRBJ1-2; unclear D gene. V was cut by 5 bases and J by 0 bases, with 13 bases left in between. CDR3 size: 15 residues. CDR1 is MNHEY and CDR2 is SVGEGT in the germline V gene.

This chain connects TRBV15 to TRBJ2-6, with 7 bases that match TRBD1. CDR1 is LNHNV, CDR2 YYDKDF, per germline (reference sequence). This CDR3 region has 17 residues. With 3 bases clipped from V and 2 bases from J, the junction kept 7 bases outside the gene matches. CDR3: CATSRDRQGTGANVLTF. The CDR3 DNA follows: TGTGCCACCAGCAGGGACCGACAGGGCACTGGGGCCAACGTCCTGACTTTC.

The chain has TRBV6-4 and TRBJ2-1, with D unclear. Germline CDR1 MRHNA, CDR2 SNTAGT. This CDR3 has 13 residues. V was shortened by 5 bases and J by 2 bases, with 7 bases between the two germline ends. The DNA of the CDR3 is TGTGCCAGCAGTCCTAGTCCCTACAATGAGCAGTTCTTC. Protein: CASSPSPYNEQFF.

CDR3 DNA: TGTGCCAGCAGTTTATTCGGACCGGGGCCCCTCCACTTT. It translates to CASSLFGPGPLHF. The rearrangement joins TRBV27 to TRBJ1-6; no clear D. Per germline, CDR1 MNHEY and CDR2 SMNVEV (reference sequence). This CDR3 comprises 13 residues. The V gene lost 1 base and the J gene lost 13 bases, with 11 bases spanning the gap.

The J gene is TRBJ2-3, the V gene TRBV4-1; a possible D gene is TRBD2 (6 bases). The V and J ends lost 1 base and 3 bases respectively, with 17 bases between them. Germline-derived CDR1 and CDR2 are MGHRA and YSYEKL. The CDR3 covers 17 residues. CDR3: CASSQGRAIAITDTQYF. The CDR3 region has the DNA TGCGCCAGCAGCCAAGGGAGGGCAATAGCGATAACAGATACGCAGTATTTT.

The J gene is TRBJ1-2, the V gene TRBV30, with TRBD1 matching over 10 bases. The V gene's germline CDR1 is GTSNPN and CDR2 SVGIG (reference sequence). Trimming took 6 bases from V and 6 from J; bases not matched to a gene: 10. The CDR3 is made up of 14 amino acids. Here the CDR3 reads CACPDRGRFNGYTF. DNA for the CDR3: TGTGCCTGCCCGGACAGGGGGAGGTTTAATGGCTACACCTTC. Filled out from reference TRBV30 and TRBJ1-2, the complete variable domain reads SQTIHQWPATLVQPVGSPLSLECTVEGTSNPNLYWYRQAAGRGLQLLFYSVGIGQISSEVPQNLSASRPQDRQFILSSKKLLLSDSGFYLCACPDRGRFNGYTFGSGTRLTVV.